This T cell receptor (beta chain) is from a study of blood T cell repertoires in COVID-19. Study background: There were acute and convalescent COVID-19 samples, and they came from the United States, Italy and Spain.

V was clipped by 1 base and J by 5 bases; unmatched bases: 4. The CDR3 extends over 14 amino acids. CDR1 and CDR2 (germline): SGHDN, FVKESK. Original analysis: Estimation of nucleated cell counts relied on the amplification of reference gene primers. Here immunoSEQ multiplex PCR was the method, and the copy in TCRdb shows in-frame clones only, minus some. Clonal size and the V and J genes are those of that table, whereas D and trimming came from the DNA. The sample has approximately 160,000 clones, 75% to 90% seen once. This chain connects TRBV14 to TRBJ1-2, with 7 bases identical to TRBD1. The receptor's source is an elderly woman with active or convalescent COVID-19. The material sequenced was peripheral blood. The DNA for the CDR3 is TGTGCCAGCAGCCAAGGCGACAGGGATTATGGCTACACCTTC. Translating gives CASSQGDRDYGYTF. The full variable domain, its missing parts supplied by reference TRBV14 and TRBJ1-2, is EAGVTQFPSHSVIEKGQTVTLRCDPISGHDNLYWYRRVMGKEIKFLLHFVKESKQDESGMPNNRFLAERTGGTYSTLKVQPAELEDSGVYFCASSQGDRDYGYTFGSGTRLTVV.